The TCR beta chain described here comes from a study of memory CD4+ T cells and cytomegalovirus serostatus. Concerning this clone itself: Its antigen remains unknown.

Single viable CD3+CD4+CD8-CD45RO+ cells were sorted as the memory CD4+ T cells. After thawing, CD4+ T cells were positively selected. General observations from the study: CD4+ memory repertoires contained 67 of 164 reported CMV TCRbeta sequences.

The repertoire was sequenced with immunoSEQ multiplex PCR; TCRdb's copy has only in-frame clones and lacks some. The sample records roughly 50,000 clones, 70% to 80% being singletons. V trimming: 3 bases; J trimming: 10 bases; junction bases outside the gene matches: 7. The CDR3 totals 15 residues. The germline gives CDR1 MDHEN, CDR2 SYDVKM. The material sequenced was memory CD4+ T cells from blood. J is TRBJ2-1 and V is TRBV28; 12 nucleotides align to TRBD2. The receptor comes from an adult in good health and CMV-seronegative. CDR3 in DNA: TGTGCCAGCAGTTTCGTGCAGACTAGCGGGAGAGAGCAGTTCTTC. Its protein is CASSFVQTSGREQFF.